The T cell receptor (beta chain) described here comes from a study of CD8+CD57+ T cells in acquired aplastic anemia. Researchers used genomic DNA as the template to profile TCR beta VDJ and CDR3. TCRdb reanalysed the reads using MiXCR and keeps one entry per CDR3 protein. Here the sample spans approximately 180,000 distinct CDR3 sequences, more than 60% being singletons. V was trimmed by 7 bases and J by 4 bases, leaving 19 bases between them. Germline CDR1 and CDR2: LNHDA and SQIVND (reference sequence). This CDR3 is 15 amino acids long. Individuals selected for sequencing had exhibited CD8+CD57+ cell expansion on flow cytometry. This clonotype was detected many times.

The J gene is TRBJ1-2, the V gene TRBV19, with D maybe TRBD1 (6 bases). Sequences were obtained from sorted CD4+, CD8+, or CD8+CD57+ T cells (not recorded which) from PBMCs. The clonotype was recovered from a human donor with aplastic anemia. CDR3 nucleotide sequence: TGTGCCAGTATGTACGGGGGGGCCTCTCCCTATGGCTACACCTTC. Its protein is CASMYGGASPYGYTF.